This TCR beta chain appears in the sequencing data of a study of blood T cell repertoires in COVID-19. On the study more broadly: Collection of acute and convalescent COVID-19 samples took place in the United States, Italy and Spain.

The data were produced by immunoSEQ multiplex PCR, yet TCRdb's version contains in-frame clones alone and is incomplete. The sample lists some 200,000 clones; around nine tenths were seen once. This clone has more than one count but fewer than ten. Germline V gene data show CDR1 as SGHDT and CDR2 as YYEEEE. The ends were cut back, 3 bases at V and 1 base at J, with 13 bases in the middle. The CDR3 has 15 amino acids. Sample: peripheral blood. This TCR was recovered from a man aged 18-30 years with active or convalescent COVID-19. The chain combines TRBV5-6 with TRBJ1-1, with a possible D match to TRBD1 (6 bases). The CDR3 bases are TGTGCCAGCAGCTCACGCAGGGGTGCGAACACTGAAGCTTTCTTT. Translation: CASSSRRGANTEAFF.